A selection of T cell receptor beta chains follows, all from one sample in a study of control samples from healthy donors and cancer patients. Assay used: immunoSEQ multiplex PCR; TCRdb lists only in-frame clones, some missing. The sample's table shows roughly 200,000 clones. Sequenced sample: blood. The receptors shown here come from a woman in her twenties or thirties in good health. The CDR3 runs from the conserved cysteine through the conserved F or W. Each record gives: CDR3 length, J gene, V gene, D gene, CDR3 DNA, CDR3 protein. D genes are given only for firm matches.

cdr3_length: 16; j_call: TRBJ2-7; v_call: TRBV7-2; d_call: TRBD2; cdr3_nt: TGTGCCAGCAGCTTAGGGTCTAGCGGGGCTTCCTACGAGCAGTACTTC; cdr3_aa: CASSLGSSGASYEQYF
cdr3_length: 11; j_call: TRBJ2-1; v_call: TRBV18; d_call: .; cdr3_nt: TGTGCCAGCTCATTTGTGAATGAGCAGTTCTTC; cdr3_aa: CASSFVNEQFF
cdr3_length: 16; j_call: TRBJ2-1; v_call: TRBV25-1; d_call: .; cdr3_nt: TGTGCCAGCAGTGAATTCATTGGGGGCGTAGATAATGAGCAGTTCTTC; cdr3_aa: CASSEFIGGVDNEQFF
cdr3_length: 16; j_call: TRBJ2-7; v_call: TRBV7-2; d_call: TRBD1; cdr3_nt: TGTGCCAGCAGCTTAGAAGGGACAGTGGGTAACTACGAGCAGTACTTC; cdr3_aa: CASSLEGTVGNYEQYF
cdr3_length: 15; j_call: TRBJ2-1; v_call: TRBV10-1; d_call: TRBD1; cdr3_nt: TGCGCCAGCAGCGAACAGGGGGCTCAAGACAATGAGCAGTTCTTC; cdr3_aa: CASSEQGAQDNEQFF
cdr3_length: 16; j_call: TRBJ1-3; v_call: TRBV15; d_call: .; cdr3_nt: TGTGCCACCAGCAGCCGACAGTTTGACTCTGGAAACACCATATATTTT; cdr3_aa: CATSSRQFDSGNTIYF
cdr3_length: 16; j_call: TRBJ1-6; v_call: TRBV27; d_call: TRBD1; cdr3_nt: TGTGCCAGCAGGGGTTTCGGACAGGGAGTTTTGTCACCCCTCCACTTT; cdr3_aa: CASRGFGQGVLSPLHF
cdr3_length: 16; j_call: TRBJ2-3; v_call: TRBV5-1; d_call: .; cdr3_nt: TGCGCCAGCAGCTTGGACTTCGTCCGTTACACAGATACGCAGTATTTT; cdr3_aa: CASSLDFVRYTDTQYF
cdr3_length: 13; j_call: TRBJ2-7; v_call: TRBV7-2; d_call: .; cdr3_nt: TGTGCCAGCAGCTTAGCGAGCTCCTACGAGCAGTACTTC; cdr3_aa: CASSLASSYEQYF
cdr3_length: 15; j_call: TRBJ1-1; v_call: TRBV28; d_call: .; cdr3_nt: TGTGCCAGCAGTACCTACGGGGGGTTGAACACTGAAGCTTTCTTT; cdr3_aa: CASSTYGGLNTEAFF
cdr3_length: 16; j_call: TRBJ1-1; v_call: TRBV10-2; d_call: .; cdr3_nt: TGCGCCAGCAGTGACGGTTTAAGGGGAATGAACACTGAAGCTTTCTTT; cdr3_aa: CASSDGLRGMNTEAFF
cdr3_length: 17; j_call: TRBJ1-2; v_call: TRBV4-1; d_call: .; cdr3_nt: TGCGCCAGCACCCCAACATCCCTCCCTGGCGGCCCCTATGGCTACACCTTC; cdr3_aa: CASTPTSLPGGPYGYTF
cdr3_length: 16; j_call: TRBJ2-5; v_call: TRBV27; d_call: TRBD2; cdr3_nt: TGTGCCAGCAGTCCGGGGCTAGCGGGGGGTTACGAGACCCAGTACTTC; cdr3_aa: CASSPGLAGGYETQYF
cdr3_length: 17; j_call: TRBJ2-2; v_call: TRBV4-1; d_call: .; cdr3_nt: TGCGCCAGCAGCAGCGGGCGACTAGTTCAAGACACCGGGGAGCTGTTTTTT; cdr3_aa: CASSSGRLVQDTGELFF
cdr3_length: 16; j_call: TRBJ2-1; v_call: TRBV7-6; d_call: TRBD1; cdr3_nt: TGTGCCAGCAGCTTAGGTTGGACAGGAGCTTACAATGAGCAGTTCTTC; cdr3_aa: CASSLGWTGAYNEQFF
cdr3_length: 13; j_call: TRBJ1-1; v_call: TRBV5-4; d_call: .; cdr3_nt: TGTGCCAGCAGCTTGTCCCCAGGCCGGGAGGCTTTCTTT; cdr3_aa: CASSLSPGREAFF
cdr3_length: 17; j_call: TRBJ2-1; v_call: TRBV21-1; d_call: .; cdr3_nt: TGTGCCAGCAGCTACGAGAAAGGCGGGGGCCCTTACAATGAGCAGTTCTTC; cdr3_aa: CASSYEKGGGPYNEQFF
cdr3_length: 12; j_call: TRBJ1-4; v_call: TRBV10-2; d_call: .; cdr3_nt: TGCGCCAGCAGTGACGGGAATGAAAAACTGTTTTTT; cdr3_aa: CASSDGNEKLFF
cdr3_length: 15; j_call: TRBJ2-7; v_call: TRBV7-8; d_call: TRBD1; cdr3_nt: TGTGCCAGCAGCCCAGGGTGGGACAGGTCCTACGAGCAGTACTTC; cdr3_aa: CASSPGWDRSYEQYF
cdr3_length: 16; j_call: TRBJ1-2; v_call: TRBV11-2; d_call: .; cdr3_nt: TGTGCCAGCAGCTCCCTAAAAGACAGGACTGGTGCTGGCTACACCTTC; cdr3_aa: CASSSLKDRTGAGYTF
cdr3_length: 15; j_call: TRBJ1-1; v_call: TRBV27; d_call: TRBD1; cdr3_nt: TGTGCCAGCAGTCCGCGACAGGGAACGAACACTGAAGCTTTCTTT; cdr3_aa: CASSPRQGTNTEAFF
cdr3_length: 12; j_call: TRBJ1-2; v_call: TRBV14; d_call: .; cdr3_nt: TGTGCCAGCAGCCCCGATAACTATGGCTACACCTTC; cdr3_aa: CASSPDNYGYTF
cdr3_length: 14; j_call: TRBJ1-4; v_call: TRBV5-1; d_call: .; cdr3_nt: TGCGCCAGCAGCTTACGGTTAAAAGATGAAAAACTGTTTTTT; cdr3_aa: CASSLRLKDEKLFF
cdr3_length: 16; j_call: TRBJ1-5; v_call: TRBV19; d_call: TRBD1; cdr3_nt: TGTGCCAGTAGACCCGGACAGGTTGCTAGCAATCAGCCCCAGCATTTT; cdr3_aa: CASRPGQVASNQPQHF
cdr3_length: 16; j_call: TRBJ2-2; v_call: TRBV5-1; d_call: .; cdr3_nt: TGCGCCAGCAGCCCCAACACACGGAGTCGTAGCGGGGAGCTGTTTTTT; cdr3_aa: CASSPNTRSRSGELFF
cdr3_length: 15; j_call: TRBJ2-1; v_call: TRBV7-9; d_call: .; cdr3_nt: TGTGCCAGCAGCCAGTCCGAGTGGGGGCAAACTGAGCAGTTCTTC; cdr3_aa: CASSQSEWGQTEQFF
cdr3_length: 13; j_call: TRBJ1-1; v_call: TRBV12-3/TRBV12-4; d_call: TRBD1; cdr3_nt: TGTGCCAGCAGTTTGGACAGGTATACTGAAGCTTTCTTT; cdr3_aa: CASSLDRYTEAFF
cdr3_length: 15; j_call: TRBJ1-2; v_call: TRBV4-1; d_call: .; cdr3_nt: TGCGCCAGCAGCCAAGATCTAGCAGGGTCCTATGGCTACACCTTC; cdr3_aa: CASSQDLAGSYGYTF
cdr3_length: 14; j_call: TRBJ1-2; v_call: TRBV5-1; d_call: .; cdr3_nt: TGCGCCAGCAGCTTGTCAATGAGTAGCTATGGCTACACCTTC; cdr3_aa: CASSLSMSSYGYTF
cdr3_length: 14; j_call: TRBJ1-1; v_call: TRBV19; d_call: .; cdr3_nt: TGTGCCAGTAGTCCCGGGGGGGTGGACACTGAAGCTTTCTTT; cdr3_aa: CASSPGGVDTEAFF
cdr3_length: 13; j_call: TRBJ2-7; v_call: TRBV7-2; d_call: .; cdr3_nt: TGTGCCAGCAGCTTAGCGGGGGGCTACGAGCAGTACTTC; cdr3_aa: CASSLAGGYEQYF
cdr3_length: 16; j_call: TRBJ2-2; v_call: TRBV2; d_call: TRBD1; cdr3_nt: TGTGCCAGCAGTGAAGCGCAGGGGGTGAACACCGGGGAGCTGTTTTTT; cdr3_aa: CASSEAQGVNTGELFF
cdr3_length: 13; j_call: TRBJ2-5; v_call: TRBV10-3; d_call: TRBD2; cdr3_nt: TGTGCCATCAGTGTGGGACTACAAGAGACCCAGTACTTC; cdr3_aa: CAISVGLQETQYF
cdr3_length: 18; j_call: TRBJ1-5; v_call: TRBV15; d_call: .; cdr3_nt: TGTGCCACCAGCAGAGATCCCGCGGTCTCCAGGGACCCGGGGCCCCAGCATTTT; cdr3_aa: CATSRDPAVSRDPGPQHF
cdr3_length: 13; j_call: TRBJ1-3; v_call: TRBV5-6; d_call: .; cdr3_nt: TGTGCCAGCAGCCCATTATCTGGAAACACCATATATTTT; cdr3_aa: CASSPLSGNTIYF
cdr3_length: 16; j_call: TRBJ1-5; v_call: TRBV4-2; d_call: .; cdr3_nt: TGTGCCAGCAGCCAAGAACGGGGGGCTGGCAATCAGCCCCAGCATTTT; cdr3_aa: CASSQERGAGNQPQHF
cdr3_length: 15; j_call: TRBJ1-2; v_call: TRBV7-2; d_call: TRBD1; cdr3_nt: TGTGCCAGCAGCTTAACGTCGGGACAGGGCGGCGGCTACACCTTC; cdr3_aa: CASSLTSGQGGGYTF
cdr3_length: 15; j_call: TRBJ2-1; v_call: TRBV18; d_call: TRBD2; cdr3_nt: TGTGCCAGCTCACAAACTAGCGGGGTCTACAATGAGCAGTTCTTC; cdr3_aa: CASSQTSGVYNEQFF
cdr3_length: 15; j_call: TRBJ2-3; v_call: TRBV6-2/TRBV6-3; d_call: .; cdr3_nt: TGTGCCAGCAGCAGCTACGGCGGGGGCACAGATACGCAGTATTTT; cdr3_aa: CASSSYGGGTDTQYF
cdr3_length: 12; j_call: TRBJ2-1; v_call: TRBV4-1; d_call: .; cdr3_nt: TGCGCCAGCAGCCAAGATGGGGGACGATTGTTCTTC; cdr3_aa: CASSQDGGRLFF
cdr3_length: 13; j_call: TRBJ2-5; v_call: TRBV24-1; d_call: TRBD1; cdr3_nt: TGTGCCACCAGACAAACAGGGGAAGAGACCCAGTACTTC; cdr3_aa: CATRQTGEETQYF
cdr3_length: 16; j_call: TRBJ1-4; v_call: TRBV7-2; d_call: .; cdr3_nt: TGTGCCAGCAGCTTATATGTGGGGGCAACTAATGAAAAACTGTTTTTT; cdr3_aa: CASSLYVGATNEKLFF
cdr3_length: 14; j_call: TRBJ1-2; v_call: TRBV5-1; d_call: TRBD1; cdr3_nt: TGCGCCAGCAGCCCGGACAGGGGGCAGAGTGGCTACACCTTC; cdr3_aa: CASSPDRGQSGYTF
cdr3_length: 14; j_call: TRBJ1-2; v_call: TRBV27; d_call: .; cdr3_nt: TGTGCCAGCAGTTTTGGTGGGTCCTTCTATGGCTACACCTTC; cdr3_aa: CASSFGGSFYGYTF
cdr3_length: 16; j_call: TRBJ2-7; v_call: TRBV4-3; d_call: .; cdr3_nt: TGCGCCAGCAGCCAAGATTTGAGGGGACAAAACTACGAGCAGTACTTC; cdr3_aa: CASSQDLRGQNYEQYF
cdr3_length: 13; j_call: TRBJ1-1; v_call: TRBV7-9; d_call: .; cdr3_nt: TGTAAATCAGTCGATTCCCTGAACACTGAAGCTTTCTTT; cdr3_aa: CKSVDSLNTEAFF
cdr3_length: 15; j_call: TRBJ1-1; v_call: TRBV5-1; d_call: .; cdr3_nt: TGCGCCAGCAGCTTGGCAGGGGCTATCAACACTGAAGCTTTCTTT; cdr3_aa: CASSLAGAINTEAFF
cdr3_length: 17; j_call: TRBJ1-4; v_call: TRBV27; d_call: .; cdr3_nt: TGTGCCAGCAGTTTACGAAGTCGGGGTACCATTAAGGAAAAACTGTTTTTT; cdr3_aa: CASSLRSRGTIKEKLFF
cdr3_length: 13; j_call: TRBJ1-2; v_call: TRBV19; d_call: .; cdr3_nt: TGTGCCAGTAGTATAGGTCCAACCTATGGCTACACCTTC; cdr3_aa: CASSIGPTYGYTF
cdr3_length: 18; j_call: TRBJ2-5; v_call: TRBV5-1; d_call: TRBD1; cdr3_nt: TGCGCCAGCAGCACACAACAGGGGGCGGTAGGTGGACAAGAGACCCAGTACTTC; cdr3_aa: CASSTQQGAVGGQETQYF
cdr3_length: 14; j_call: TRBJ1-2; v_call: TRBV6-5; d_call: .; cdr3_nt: TGTGCCAGCAGCGCCGCGGGGCCCAACTATGGCTACACCTTC; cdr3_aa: CASSAAGPNYGYTF
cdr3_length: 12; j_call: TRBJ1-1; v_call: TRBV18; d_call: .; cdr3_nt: TGTGCCAGCTCCTCTCTACGCACTGAAGCTTTCTTT; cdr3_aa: CASSSLRTEAFF
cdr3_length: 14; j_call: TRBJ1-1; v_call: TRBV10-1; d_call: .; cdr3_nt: TGCGCCAGCAGTCGAAGGGGCTTGAACACTGAAGCTTTCTTT; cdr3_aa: CASSRRGLNTEAFF
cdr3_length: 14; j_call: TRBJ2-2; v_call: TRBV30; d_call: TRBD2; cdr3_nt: TGTGCCTGGAGTGGCGGGGGGGCCCCCGGGGAGCTGTTTTTT; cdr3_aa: CAWSGGGAPGELFF
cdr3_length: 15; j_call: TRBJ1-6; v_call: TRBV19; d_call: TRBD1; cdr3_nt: TGTGCCAGTACCCTAGGGACAGGGGATAATTCACCCCTCCACTTT; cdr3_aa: CASTLGTGDNSPLHF